The 3 T cell receptor beta chains below all came from one sample that was sequenced in a study of a mutant IDH1 vaccine in newly diagnosed glioma. Antigens for these TCRs are unknown. Time point of the sample: week 47, end of study. Doses comprised 300 ug of mutant IDH1 20-mer peptide each, plus topical imiquimod. Assay used: immunoSEQ multiplex PCR; TCRdb lists only in-frame clones, some missing. Found here are about 32,000 clones, roughly 89% of them singletons; the top ten hold about 2.2%. The sequences come from PBMCs, collected from a glioma patient whose treatment included an IDH1 peptide vaccine. Receptors were obtained from a man between 40 and 49 years old with glioma.

This chain joins TRBV7-9 and TRBJ2-7; possible D gene TRBD1, 5 bases. The germline gives CDR1 SEHNR, CDR2 FQNEAQ (reference sequence). V lost 5 bases and J lost 3, with 11 bases in between. This CDR3 has 13 residues. This CDR3 is CASSPKGDYEQYF. CDR3 sequence (DNA): TGTGCCAGCAGCCCCAAAGGGGACTACGAGCAGTACTTC.

The rearrangement joins TRBV10-3 to TRBJ2-5; D is tentatively TRBD1 or TRBD2 (5 bases each). The DNA matches TRBJ2-7 better at its end, which makes the J call doubtful. This CDR3 has 14 amino acids. The germline V gene has CDR1 ENHRY and CDR2 SYGVKD. The CDR3 spells CAISESGDSYEQYF. CDR3 nucleotides: TGTGCCATCAGTGAGTCGGGGGACTCCTACGAGCAGTACTTC.

J is TRBJ2-2 and V is TRBV7-9; D is possibly TRBD2 (6 bases). Germline CDR1 SEHNR, CDR2 FQNEAQ (reference sequence). The CDR3 length is 15 residues. The V end lost 3 bases, the J end lost 7 bases, and 15 bases lay between the germline ends. The CDR3 DNA follows: TGTGCCAGCAGCTTCAGACTAGGAACTTTCGGGGAGCTGTTTTTT. It is translated as CASSFRLGTFGELFF.